The 11 T cell receptor beta chains below all came from one sample that was sequenced in a study of cytomegalovirus exposure and HLA in healthy donors. PCR employed 60 Vbeta and 13 Jbeta primers. TCRdb's table, derived via immunoSEQ multiplex PCR, lists solely in-frame clones and lacks some. The table shows about 73,000 clones, with around 75% occurring only once. The sample taken for sequencing was PBMCs. Every receptor here comes from a man between 65 and 85 years old in good health and CMV-seronegative.

The rearrangement joins TRBV5-1 to TRBJ2-7; tentatively, D is TRBD2 (6 bases). Trimming stripped 3 bases from V and 3 bases from J, with 16 bases between. The CDR3 consists of 15 residues. Germline V CDR1 and CDR2: SGHRS, YFSETQ. CDR3 nucleotides: TGCGCCAGCAGCTCAACCAGGCGGGAAGGCTACGAGCAGTACTTC. It specifies CASSSTRREGYEQYF.

The chain couples TRBV7-2 to TRBJ1-5, with no clear D. The CDR3 extends over 13 amino acids. Trimming removed 1 base at V and 8 bases at J, with 9 bases between. The germline V gene encodes CDR1 SGHTA and CDR2 FQGNSA. In DNA form, the CDR3 reads TGTGCCAGCAGCTTAGTCCGCCGGGAGCCCCAGCATTTT. Translating gives CASSLVRREPQHF.

This clone was recorded a few times. This chain connects TRBV5-6 to TRBJ2-7, with D possibly TRBD2 on 5 matching bases. V was trimmed by 0 bases and J by 6 bases, leaving 10 bases between them. This CDR3 has 13 amino acids. Germline V gives CDR1 SGHDT, CDR2 YYEEEE. CDR3 nucleotide sequence: TGTGCCAGCAGCTTGGTGGGAGTCAGCGAGCAGTACTTC. It codes for CASSLVGVSEQYF.

The chain joins TRBV11-2 to TRBJ2-1, with 10 bases that match TRBD2. The junction had 11 bases not matched to a gene; V was cut back by 5 bases and J by 7 bases. Germline loops: CDR1 SGHAT, CDR2 FQNNGV. The CDR3 contains 16 residues. As DNA, the CDR3 is TGTGCCAGCAGCGGCCCAAGCGGGAGGGTAAGGAATGAGCAGTTCTTC. It is translated as CASSGPSGRVRNEQFF.

V usage is TRBV2 and J usage is TRBJ2-5, with D tentatively TRBD2 (5 bases). This CDR3 is 18 amino acids long. Germline V gives CDR1 SNHLY, CDR2 FYNNEI. Deletions cut 5 bases from V and 5 bases from J, with 27 bases between. CDR3 region: CASSPTPPRAGAEETQYF. The CDR3 DNA reads as TGTGCCAGCAGTCCGACGCCCCCGAGGGCAGGAGCTGAGGAGACCCAGTACTTC. Using reference TRBV2 and TRBJ2-5 for the parts outside the CDR3, the full variable domain is EPEVTQTPSHQVTQMGQEVILRCVPISNHLYFYWYRQILGQKVEFLVSFYNNEISEKSEIFDDQFSVERPDGSNFTLKIRSTKLEDSAMYFCASSPTPPRAGAEETQYFGPGTRLLVL.

The chain recombines TRBV5-1 with TRBJ2-3; a weak D match, TRBD2 (6 bases). The CDR3 spans 14 residues. Germline V lookup: CDR1 SGHRS, CDR2 YFSETQ. The V and J ends lost 6 bases and 0 bases respectively, with 11 bases between them. CDR3 bases: TGCGCCAGCATGGCACGGGGGAGCACAGATACGCAGTATTTT. It specifies CASMARGSTDTQYF. Supplemented by reference TRBV5-1 and TRBJ2-3, the full variable domain reads KAGVTQTPRYLIKTRGQQVTLSCSPISGHRSVSWYQQTPGQGLQFLFEYFSETQRNKGNFPGRFSGRQFSNSRSEMNVSTLELGDSALYLCASMARGSTDTQYFGPGTRLTVL.

The chain joins TRBV2 to TRBJ1-3; no definite D call. This CDR3 region has 11 residues. Trimming stripped 7 bases from V and 7 bases from J, with 8 bases between. The germline CDR1 and CDR2 sequences are SNHLY and FYNNEI. CDR3 DNA sequence: TGTGCCAGCACTGCCGGGAACACCATATATTTT. Translation: CASTAGNTIYF.

The V gene is TRBV5-8, the J gene TRBJ1-1, with D possibly matching TRBD1 (5 bases). With 1 base removed from V and 0 bases from J, the gap between germline ends came to 7 bases. Germline V gene sequence: CDR1 SGHTS, CDR2 YDEGEE. There are 14 residues in the CDR3. The CDR3 loop is CASSLPTVNTEAFF. The CDR3 DNA is TGTGCCAGCAGCTTGCCGACAGTGAACACTGAAGCTTTCTTT.

The chain links TRBV4-3 to TRBJ1-1; D unclear. Between the trimmed V and J ends, which lost 0 bases and 1 base, there was a span of 9 bases. This CDR3 region has 15 residues. Germline CDR1 and CDR2: LGHNA and YSLEER. The CDR3, as DNA: TGCGCCAGCAGCCAAGAGAGACACCAGAACACTGAAGCTTTCTTT. Translation gives CASSQERHQNTEAFF.

There are a few counts of this clone. The J gene is TRBJ2-2, the V gene TRBV29-1; tentatively, D is TRBD1 (6 bases). The CDR3 has 12 residues. Germline V CDR1 and CDR2: SQVTM, ANQGSEA. Between the trimmed V and J ends, which lost 7 bases and 4 bases, there was a span of 10 bases. This CDR3 is CSGWTVTGELFF. The CDR3 DNA reads as TGCAGCGGCTGGACAGTCACCGGGGAGCTGTTTTTT.

V gene TRBV7-2 combines with J gene TRBJ2-5, with D perhaps matching TRBD2 (6 bases). The CDR3 sequence is 15 residues long. Trimming left V 1 base short and J 1 base short, with 10 bases between. The V gene's germline CDR1 is SGHTA and CDR2 FQGNSA. CDR3 in DNA: TGTGCCAGCAGCTTAGGGAATAGCGGCCAAGAGACCCAGTACTTC. Protein sequence: CASSLGNSGQETQYF.